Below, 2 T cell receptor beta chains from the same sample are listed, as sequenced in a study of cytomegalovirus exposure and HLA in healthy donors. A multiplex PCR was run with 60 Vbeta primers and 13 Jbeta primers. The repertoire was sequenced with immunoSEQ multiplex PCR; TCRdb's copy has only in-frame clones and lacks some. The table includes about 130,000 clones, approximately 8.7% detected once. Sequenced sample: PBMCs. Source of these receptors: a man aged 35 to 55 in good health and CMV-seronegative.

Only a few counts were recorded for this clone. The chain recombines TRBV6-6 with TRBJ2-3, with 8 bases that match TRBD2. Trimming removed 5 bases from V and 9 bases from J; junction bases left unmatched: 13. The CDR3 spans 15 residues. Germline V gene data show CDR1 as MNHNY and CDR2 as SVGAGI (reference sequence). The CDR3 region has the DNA TGTGCCAGCAGTCTGCGGGGGGACGACCGAGGGACGCAGTATTTT. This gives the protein CASSLRGDDRGTQYF.

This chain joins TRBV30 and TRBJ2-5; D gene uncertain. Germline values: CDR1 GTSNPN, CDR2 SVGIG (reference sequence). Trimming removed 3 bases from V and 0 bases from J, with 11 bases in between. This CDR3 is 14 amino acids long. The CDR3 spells CAWSPAGYQETQYF. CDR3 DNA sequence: TGTGCCTGGAGCCCTGCAGGCTACCAAGAGACCCAGTACTTC.